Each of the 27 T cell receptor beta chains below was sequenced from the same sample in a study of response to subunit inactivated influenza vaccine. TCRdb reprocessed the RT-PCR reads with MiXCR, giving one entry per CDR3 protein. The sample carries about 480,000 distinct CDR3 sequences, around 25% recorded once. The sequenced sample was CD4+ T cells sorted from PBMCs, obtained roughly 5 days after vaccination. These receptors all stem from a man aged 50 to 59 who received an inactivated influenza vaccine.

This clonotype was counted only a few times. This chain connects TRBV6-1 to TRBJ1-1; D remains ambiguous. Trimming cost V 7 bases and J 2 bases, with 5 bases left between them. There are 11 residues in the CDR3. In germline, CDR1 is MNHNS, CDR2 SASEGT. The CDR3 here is CASKSNTEAFF. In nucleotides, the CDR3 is TGTGCCAGCAAGAGCAACACTGAAGCTTTCTTT.

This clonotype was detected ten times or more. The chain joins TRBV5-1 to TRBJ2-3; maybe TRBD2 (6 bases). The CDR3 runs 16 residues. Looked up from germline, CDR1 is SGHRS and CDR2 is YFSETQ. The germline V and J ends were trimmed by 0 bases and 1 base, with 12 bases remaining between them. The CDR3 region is CASSLELAGGTDTQYF. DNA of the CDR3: TGCGCCAGCAGCTTGGAACTAGCAGGTGGCACAGATACGCAGTATTTT.

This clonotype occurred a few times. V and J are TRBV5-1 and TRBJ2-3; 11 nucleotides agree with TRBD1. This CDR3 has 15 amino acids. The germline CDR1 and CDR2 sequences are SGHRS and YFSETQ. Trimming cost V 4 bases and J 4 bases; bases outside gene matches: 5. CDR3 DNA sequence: TGCGCCAGCAGCCCCGGACAGGGGGCCGCAGATACGCAGTATTTT. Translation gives CASSPGQGAADTQYF. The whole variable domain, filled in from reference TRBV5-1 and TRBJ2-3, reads KAGVTQTPRYLIKTRGQQVTLSCSPISGHRSVSWYQQTPGQGLQFLFEYFSETQRNKGNFPGRFSGRQFSNSRSEMNVSTLELGDSALYLCASSPGQGAADTQYFGPGTRLTVL.

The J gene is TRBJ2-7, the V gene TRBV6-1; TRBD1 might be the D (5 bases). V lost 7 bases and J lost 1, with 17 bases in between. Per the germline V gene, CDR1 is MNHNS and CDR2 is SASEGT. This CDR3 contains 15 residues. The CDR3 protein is CASTIGAGISYEQYF. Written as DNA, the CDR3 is TGTGCCAGCACGATCGGAGCAGGGATATCCTACGAGCAGTACTTC.

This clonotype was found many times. This chain's CDR3 is CSATGQNTGELFF. In DNA form, the CDR3 reads TGCAGTGCAACGGGACAAAACACCGGGGAGCTGTTTTTT. J is TRBJ2-2 and V is TRBV20-1, with a tentative D call TRBD1 (6 bases). The V gene's germline CDR1 is DFQATT and CDR2 SNEGSKA (reference sequence). The CDR3 covers 13 residues. Trimming stripped 6 bases from V and 2 bases from J, with 10 bases between.

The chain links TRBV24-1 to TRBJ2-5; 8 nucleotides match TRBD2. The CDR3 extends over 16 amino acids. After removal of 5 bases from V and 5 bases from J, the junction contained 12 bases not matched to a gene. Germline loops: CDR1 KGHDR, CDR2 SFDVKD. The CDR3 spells CATSGTGGPAEETQYF. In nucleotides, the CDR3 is TGTGCCACCAGTGGGACGGGGGGGCCCGCAGAGGAGACCCAGTACTTC.

The CDR3 DNA reads as TGTGCCAGCAGTTGGGGGGGGTTGGGTGATAGTGAGCAGTTCTTC. Protein sequence: CASSWGGLGDSEQFF. The chain joins TRBV7-3 to TRBJ2-1; 7 bases map to TRBD2. V dropped 6 bases and J dropped 9; count of bases not matched to a gene: 14. Germline assignment: CDR1 SGHTA and CDR2 FQGTGA. This CDR3 contains 15 residues.

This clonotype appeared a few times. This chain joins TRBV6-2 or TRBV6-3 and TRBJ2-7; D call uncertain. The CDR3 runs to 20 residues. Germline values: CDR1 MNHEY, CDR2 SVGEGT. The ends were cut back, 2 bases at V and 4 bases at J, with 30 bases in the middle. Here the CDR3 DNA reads TGTGCCAGCAGTTACCCCCGCCAACCTCGAGGTTTTCCCTTTTTTTACGAGCAGTACTTC. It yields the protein CASSYPRQPRGFPFFYEQYF.

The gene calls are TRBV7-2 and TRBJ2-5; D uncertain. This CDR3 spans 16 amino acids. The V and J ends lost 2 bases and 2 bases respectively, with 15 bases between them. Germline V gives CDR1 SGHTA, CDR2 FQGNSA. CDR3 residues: CASSLSAGLGQETQYF. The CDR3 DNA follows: TGTGCCAGCAGCTTATCCGCTGGGCTAGGACAAGAGACCCAGTACTTC.

CDR3 coding DNA: TGCAGTGCTAGTGCTCCGGACGTACCATACAATGAGCAGTTCTTC. It encodes CSASAPDVPYNEQFF. The gene calls are TRBV20-1 and TRBJ2-1; D remains unclear. V was shortened by 3 bases and J by 4 bases, with 16 bases between the two germline ends. CDR3 length equals 15 residues. The germline V gene encodes CDR1 DFQATT and CDR2 SNEGSKA (reference sequence).

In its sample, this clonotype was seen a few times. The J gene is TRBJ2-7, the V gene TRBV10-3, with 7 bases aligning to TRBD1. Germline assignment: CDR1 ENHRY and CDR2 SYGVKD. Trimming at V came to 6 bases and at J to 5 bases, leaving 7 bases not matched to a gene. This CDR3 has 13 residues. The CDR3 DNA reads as TGTGCCATCAGGAACAGGGGATGGAACGAGCAGTACTTC. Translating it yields CAIRNRGWNEQYF.

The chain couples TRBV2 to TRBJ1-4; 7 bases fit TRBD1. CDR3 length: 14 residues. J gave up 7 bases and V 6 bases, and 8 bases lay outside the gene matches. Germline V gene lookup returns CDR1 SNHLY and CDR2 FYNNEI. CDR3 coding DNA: TGTGCCAGCAGGGATACTAGGGGGCTTGAAAAACTGTTTTTT. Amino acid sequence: CASRDTRGLEKLFF.

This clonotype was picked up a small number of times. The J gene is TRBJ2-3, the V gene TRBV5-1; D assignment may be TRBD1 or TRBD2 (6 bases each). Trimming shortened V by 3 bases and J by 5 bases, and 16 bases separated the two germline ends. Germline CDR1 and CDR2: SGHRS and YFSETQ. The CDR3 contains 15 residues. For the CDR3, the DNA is TGCGCCAGCAGCTCCGACGGCAAGGGGGGAGATACGCAGTATTTT. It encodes CASSSDGKGGDTQYF.

The CDR3 protein is CASSWTEKGSSYEQYF. The CDR3 nucleotides are TGTGCCAGCAGTTGGACAGAGAAAGGGAGTTCCTACGAGCAGTACTTC. The chain uses TRBV6-5 and TRBJ2-7; possible D gene TRBD1, 6 bases. Trimming cost V 4 bases and J 1 base, with 17 bases left between them. The CDR3 extends over 16 amino acids. Germline V gene sequence: CDR1 MNHEY, CDR2 SVGAGI.

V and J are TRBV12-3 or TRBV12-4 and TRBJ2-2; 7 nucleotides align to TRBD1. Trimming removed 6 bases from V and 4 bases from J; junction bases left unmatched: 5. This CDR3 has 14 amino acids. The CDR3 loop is CASSLSGGTGELFF. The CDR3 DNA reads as TGTGCCAGCAGCCTATCAGGGGGCACCGGGGAGCTGTTTTTT.

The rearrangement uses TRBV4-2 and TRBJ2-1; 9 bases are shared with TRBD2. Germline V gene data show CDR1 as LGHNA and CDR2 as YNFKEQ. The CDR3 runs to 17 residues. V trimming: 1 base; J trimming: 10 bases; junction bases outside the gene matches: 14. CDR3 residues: CASSQGYGAGGSGEQFF. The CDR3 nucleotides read TGTGCCAGCAGCCAAGGGTACGGAGCGGGAGGTAGCGGGGAGCAGTTCTTC.

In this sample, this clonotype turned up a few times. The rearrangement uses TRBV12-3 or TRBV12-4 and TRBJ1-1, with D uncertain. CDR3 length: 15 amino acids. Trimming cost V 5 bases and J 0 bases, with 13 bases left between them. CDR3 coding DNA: TGTGCCAGCAGTCCTCAGTGGACCATGAACACTGAAGCTTTCTTT. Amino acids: CASSPQWTMNTEAFF.

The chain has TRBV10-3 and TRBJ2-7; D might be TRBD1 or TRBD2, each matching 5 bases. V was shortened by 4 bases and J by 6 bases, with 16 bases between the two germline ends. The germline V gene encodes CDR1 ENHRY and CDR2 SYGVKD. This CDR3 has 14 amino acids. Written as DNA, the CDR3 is TGTGCCATCAGTGTGTCCCAGGGACGAGGCGAGCAGTACTTC. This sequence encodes CAISVSQGRGEQYF.

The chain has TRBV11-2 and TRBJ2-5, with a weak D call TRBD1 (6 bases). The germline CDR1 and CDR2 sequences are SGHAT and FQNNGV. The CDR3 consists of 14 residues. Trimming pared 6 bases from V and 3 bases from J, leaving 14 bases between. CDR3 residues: CASRTGLQKETQYF. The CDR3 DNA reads TGTGCCAGCAGAACAGGGCTGCAAAAAGAGACCCAGTACTTC. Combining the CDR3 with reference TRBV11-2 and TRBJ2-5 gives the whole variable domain EAGVAQSPRYKIIEKRQSVAFWCNPISGHATLYWYQQILGQGPKLLIQFQNNGVVDDSQLPKDRFSAERLKGVDSTLKIQPAKLEDSAVYLCASRTGLQKETQYFGPGTRLLVL.

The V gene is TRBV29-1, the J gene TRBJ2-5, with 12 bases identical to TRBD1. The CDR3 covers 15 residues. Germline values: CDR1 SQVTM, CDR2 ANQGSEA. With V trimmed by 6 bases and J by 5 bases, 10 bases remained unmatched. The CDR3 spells CSVDLGQGAGETQYF. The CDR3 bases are TGCAGCGTCGACTTGGGACAGGGGGCCGGGGAGACCCAGTACTTC.

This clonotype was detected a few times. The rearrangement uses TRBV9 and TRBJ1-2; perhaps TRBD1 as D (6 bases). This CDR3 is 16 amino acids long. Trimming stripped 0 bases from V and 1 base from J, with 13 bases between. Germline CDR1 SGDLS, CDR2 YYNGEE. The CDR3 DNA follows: TGTGCCAGCAGCGTAGACAGGGCCTGGCATAACTATGGCTACACCTTC. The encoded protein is CASSVDRAWHNYGYTF.

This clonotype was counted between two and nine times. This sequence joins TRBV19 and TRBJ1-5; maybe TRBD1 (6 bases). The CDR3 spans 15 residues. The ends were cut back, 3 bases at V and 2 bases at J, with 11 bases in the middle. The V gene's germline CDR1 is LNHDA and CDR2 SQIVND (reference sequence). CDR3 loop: CASSMGGGRNQPQHF. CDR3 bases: TGTGCCAGTAGTATGGGAGGGGGACGCAATCAGCCCCAGCATTTT.

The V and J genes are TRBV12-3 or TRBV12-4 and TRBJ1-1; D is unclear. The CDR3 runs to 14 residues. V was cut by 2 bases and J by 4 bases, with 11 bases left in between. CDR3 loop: CASSLMESGTEAFF. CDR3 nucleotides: TGTGCCAGCAGTTTAATGGAATCGGGCACTGAAGCTTTCTTT.

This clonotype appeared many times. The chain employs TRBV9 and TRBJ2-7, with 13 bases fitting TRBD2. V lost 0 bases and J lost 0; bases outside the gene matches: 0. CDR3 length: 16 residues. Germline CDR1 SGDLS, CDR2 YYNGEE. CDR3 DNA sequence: TGTGCCAGCAGCGTAGGACTAGCGGGGGGCTCCTACGAGCAGTACTTC. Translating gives CASSVGLAGGSYEQYF.

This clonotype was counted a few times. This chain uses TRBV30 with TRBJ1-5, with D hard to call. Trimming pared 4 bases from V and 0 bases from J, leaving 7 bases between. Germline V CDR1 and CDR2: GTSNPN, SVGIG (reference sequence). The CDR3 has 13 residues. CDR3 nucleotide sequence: TGTGCCTGGACAAGGAATAGCAATCAGCCCCAGCATTTT. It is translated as CAWTRNSNQPQHF.

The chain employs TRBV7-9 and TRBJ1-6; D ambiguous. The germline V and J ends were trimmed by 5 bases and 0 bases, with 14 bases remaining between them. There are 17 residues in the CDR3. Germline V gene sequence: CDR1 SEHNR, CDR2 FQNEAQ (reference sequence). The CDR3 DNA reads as TGTGCCAGCAGCCCTTCTGCCGCGAGCTCCTATAATTCACCCCTCCACTTT. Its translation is CASSPSAASSYNSPLHF.

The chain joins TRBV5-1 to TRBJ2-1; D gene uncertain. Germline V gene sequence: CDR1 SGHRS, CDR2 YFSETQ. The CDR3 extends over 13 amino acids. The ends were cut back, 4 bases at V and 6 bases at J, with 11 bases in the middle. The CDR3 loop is CASSLSISNEQFF. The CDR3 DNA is TGCGCCAGCAGCCTCAGTATATCCAATGAGCAGTTCTTC.